This TCR beta chain was identified during a study of T cell responses to AZD1222 COVID-19 vaccine. Overall study context: Recipients boosted at about 4 weeks or about 12 weeks are pooled. Findings of the study overall: Nearly half of spike-specific TCRs reportedly go after variant regions that carry no mutations.

Sequencing used immunoSEQ multiplex PCR; TCRdb keeps in-frame clones, though not all of them. The sample shows more than 150,000 clones, about nine tenths of them seen only once. Regarding this clone: Its antigen is not identified.

CDR3 length: 21 residues. Trimming cost V 0 bases and J 0 bases; bases outside gene matches: 19. Germline values: CDR1 SGHRS, CDR2 YFSETQ. The TCR was taken from an adult in good health. The chain has TRBV5-1 and TRBJ1-2, with 8 bases lining up with TRBD1. Sequencing was performed on peripheral blood, taken on day 0 of AZD1222 vaccination. The CDR3 DNA reads TGCGCCAGCAGCTTGGAATCCCTATCTCGACAGGGGACTCCTACTAACTATGGCTACACCTTC. It codes for CASSLESLSRQGTPTNYGYTF.